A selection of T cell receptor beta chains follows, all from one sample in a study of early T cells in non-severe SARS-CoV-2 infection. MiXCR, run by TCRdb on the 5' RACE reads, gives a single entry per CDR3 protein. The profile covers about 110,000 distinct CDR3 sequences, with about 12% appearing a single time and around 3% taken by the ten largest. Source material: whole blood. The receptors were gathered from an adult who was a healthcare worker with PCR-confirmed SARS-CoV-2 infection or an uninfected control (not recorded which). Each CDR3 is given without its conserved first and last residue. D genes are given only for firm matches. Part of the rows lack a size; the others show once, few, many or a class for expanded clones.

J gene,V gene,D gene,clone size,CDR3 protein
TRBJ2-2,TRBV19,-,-,ASSIATVNTGELF
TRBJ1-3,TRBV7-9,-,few,ASSLRRGPAGNTIY
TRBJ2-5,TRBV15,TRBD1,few,ATSKDRYQETQY
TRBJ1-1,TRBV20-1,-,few,SARDMGSNEAF
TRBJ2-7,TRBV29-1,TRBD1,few,SGRQGSSGEQY
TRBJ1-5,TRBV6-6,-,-,ASRGGGNQPQH
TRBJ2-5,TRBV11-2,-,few,ASSLNAGPVGETQY
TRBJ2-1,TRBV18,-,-,ASSPVYGEQF
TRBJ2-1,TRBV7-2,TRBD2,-,ASSLGLAGGFGEQF
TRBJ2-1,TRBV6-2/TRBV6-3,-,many,ASSHRDRTVPYNEQF
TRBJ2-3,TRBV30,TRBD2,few,AWSARGGVTDTQY
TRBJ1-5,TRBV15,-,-,ATSRLLGNQPQH
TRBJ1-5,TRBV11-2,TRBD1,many,ASSPGTGGQSNQPQH
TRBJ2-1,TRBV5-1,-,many,ASSLAPGTSLYNEQF
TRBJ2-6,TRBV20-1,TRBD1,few,SARRDRASGANVLT
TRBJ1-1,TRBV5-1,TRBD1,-,ASSPGGQGFAEAF
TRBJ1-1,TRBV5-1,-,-,ASSSVGGTTEAF
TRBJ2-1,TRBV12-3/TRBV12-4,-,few,ASSLIPGEQF
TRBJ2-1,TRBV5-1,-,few,ASSFGGPGNEQF
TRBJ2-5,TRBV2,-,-,ASSEAGAYQETQY
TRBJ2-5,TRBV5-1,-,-,ASSLESGSQETQY
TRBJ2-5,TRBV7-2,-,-,ASSLGGAGGQETQY
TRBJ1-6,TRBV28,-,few,ASFQIRGYSPLH
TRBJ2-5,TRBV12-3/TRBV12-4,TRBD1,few,ASSIRQAGGETQY
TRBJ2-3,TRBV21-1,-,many,ASSKAQREGPQSTDTQY
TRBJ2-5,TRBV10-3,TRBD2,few,AISTSGRPGKYQETQY
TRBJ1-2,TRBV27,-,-,ASSLFTGAGYGYT
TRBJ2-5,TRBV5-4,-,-,ASSLSRIIERPQY
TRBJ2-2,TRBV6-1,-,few,ASALAKKNTGELF
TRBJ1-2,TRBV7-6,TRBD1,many,ASSLDRTGTHT
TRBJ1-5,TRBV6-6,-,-,ASSYGTGAKGQPQH
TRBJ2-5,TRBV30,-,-,TWSTGTPQETQY
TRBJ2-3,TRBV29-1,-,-,SAYPGLSTDTQY
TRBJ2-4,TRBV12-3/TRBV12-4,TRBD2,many,ASSFRTSGTKNIQY
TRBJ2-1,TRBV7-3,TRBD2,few,ASSLFSGANNEQF
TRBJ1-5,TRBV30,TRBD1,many,AWSVNRGQPYSNQPQH
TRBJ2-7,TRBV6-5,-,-,ASSYSTRELGYEQY